Listed here are 8 T cell receptor beta chains from one sample, sequenced in a study of blood T cell repertoires in COVID-19. Repertoires were generated with immunoSEQ multiplex PCR, while TCRdb's copy carries only in-frame clones and drops some. This table holds fewer than 25,000 clones, about 92% found once. The specimen was peripheral blood. Receptors were obtained from a man aged 65 to 79 with acute or convalescent COVID-19.

V usage is TRBV5-4 and J usage is TRBJ1-3; 7 bases match TRBD1. Germline V CDR1 and CDR2: SGHNT, YYREEE (reference sequence). Trimming at V came to 3 bases and at J to 1 base, leaving 4 bases not matched to a gene. The CDR3 is 15 amino acids. The CDR3 DNA follows: TGTGCCAGCAGCTCGACAGGGCTATCTGGAAACACCATATATTTT. Residues: CASSSTGLSGNTIYF.

The V gene is TRBV7-9, the J gene TRBJ1-4, with 8 bases aligning to TRBD1. There are 16 residues in the CDR3. In germline, CDR1 is SEHNR, CDR2 FQNEAQ (reference sequence). The V segment lost 2 bases and the J segment 7 bases; nucleotides outside the gene matches: 9. CDR3 region: CASSLPTGETGEKLFF. In DNA form, the CDR3 reads TGTGCCAGCAGCTTACCGACAGGGGAGACGGGTGAAAAACTGTTTTTT.

The J gene is TRBJ2-7, the V gene TRBV3-1 (or the pseudogene TRBV3-2); a possible D gene is TRBD2 (6 bases). V was clipped by 8 bases and J by 9 bases, with 26 bases between them. The CDR3 has 15 residues. Germline-derived CDR1 and CDR2 are LGHDT and YNNKEL (reference sequence). The chain's CDR3 is CASSQEVAASTRQYF. CDR3 nucleotides: TGTGCCAGCTCCCAAGAGGTAGCGGCCTCTACGCGGCAGTACTTC.

V is TRBV11-2 and J is TRBJ2-1; possibly TRBD2 for D (5 bases). Germline V CDR1 and CDR2: SGHAT, FQNNGV. This CDR3 has 15 amino acids. Trimming stripped 5 bases from V and 4 bases from J, with 15 bases between. The CDR3 DNA is TGTGCCAGCAGCCCAGAGGGAACTCCTTACAATGAGCAGTTCTTC. It yields the protein CASSPEGTPYNEQFF.

The rearrangement uses TRBV11-2 and TRBJ1-3; TRBD1 might be the D (5 bases). V shed 5 bases and J shed 4 bases, with 15 bases lying between them. The CDR3 is 15 amino acids. The germline CDR1 and CDR2 sequences are SGHAT and FQNNGV. The CDR3 DNA sequence: TGTGCCAGCAGCCTTATAGGCGGGGACGGAAACACCATATATTTT. Translated, it gives CASSLIGGDGNTIYF.

This chain connects TRBV5-1 to TRBJ1-2, with TRBD1 as a possible D gene (6 bases). The CDR3 contains 14 residues. Germline CDR1 and CDR2: SGHRS and YFSETQ. Trimming removed 4 bases at V and 0 bases at J, with 10 bases between. CDR3 coding DNA: TGCGCCAGCAGCGTGGACAGAGCTAACTATGGCTACACCTTC. Translating it yields CASSVDRANYGYTF.

This clone was recorded once. CDR3 in amino acids: CASSSKTGPYEQYF. The CDR3 nucleotides are TGTGCCAGCAGCTCTAAAACAGGCCCCTACGAGCAGTACTTC. V and J are TRBV7-2 and TRBJ2-7, with D possibly matching TRBD1 (5 bases). The germline gives CDR1 SGHTA, CDR2 FQGNSA. V was cut by 4 bases and J by 2 bases, with 12 bases left in between. There are 14 residues in the CDR3.

The rearrangement links TRBV5-1 to TRBJ1-4; TRBD1 aligns across 9 bases. The germline V gene has CDR1 SGHRS and CDR2 YFSETQ. Trimming took 4 bases from V and 5 from J; bases not matched to a gene: 6. The CDR3 contains 15 residues. CDR3 loop: CASSATGGQNEKLFF. CDR3 nucleotide sequence: TGCGCCAGCAGCGCCACAGGGGGCCAAAATGAAAAACTGTTTTTT.